These T cell receptor beta chains were read from a single sample in a study of T-cell reconstitution after alpha-beta-depleted transplantation in children. Via MiXCR, TCRdb re-called the PCR reads, giving one row per CDR3 protein. The data show approximately 230,000 distinct CDR3 sequences, around 25% seen once. The sample in question was PBMCs, mostly from graft donor cells, obtained 360 days after TCRalphabeta/CD19-depleted stem cell transplant. The receptors stem from a female patient between 2 and 10 years old who had a stem cell transplant for congenital amegakaryocytic thrombocytopenia, so the T cells may come from the graft donor. Both conserved end residues are part of each CDR3. The order of the fields is J gene, clone size, V gene, D gene, CDR3 DNA, CDR3 protein. The D gene is left open where the match is weak. The size field is filled for only some rows; it gives once, few, many or a size class.

J gene: TRBJ2-7
clone size: NA
V gene: TRBV28
D gene: TRBD2
CDR3 DNA: TGTGCCAGCAGTTTATATTTACTAGCGGGAGCCCCACTTCGGGAGCAGTACTTC
CDR3 protein: CASSLYLLAGAPLREQYF

J gene: TRBJ2-2
clone size: many
V gene: TRBV9
D gene: TRBD2
CDR3 DNA: TGTGCCAGCAGCCCAATTGGGGGGGGGTGGCCGCGCTCGAACACCGGGGAGCTGTTTTTT
CDR3 protein: CASSPIGGGWPRSNTGELFF

J gene: TRBJ2-3
clone size: few
V gene: TRBV6-1
D gene: NA
CDR3 DNA: TGTGCCAGCAAAACCGGGACATTCAGCACAGATACGCAGTATTTT
CDR3 protein: CASKTGTFSTDTQYF

J gene: TRBJ2-1
clone size: NA
V gene: TRBV5-1
D gene: NA
CDR3 DNA: TGCGCCAGCAGCTCCGGGACGGTAAGCTCCTACAATGAGCAGTTCTTC
CDR3 protein: CASSSGTVSSYNEQFF

J gene: TRBJ2-1
clone size: NA
V gene: TRBV11-1
D gene: TRBD1
CDR3 DNA: TGTGCCAGCAGCCGCGGGACAGGGGTCCGGCCGGGCTACAATGAGCAGTTCTTC
CDR3 protein: CASSRGTGVRPGYNEQFF

J gene: TRBJ2-7
clone size: NA
V gene: TRBV12-3/TRBV12-4
D gene: NA
CDR3 DNA: TGTGCCAGCAGTTTTGTGGGGGGCAGGGGAGCCTACGAGCAGTACTTC
CDR3 protein: CASSFVGGRGAYEQYF

J gene: TRBJ2-3
clone size: NA
V gene: TRBV5-1
D gene: NA
CDR3 DNA: TGCGCCAGCAGCCTGTTAGAGCGGCGCACAGATACGCAGTATTTT
CDR3 protein: CASSLLERRTDTQYF

J gene: TRBJ1-6
clone size: many
V gene: TRBV28
D gene: NA
CDR3 DNA: TGTGCCAGCAGTCCCTCGACAGGCTATAATTCACCCCTCCACTTT
CDR3 protein: CASSPSTGYNSPLHF

J gene: TRBJ2-7
clone size: NA
V gene: TRBV20-1
D gene: TRBD2
CDR3 DNA: TGCAGTGCTGCCCGGGGCAACGGGAGGGCACGTGAGCAGTACTTC
CDR3 protein: CSAARGNGRAREQYF

J gene: TRBJ1-5
clone size: NA
V gene: TRBV27
D gene: NA
CDR3 DNA: TGTGCCAGCAGTTTTGTGGGGGATCAGCCCCAGCATTTT
CDR3 protein: CASSFVGDQPQHF

J gene: TRBJ2-7
clone size: few
V gene: TRBV12-3/TRBV12-4
D gene: NA
CDR3 DNA: TGTGCCAGCAGTATGGGACGCAGCTTAATCCCTGAGTTC
CDR3 protein: CASSMGRSLIPEF

J gene: TRBJ2-7
clone size: NA
V gene: TRBV13
D gene: NA
CDR3 DNA: TGTGCCAGCAGTTTCCAGGACGGTTACGAGCAGTACTTC
CDR3 protein: CASSFQDGYEQYF